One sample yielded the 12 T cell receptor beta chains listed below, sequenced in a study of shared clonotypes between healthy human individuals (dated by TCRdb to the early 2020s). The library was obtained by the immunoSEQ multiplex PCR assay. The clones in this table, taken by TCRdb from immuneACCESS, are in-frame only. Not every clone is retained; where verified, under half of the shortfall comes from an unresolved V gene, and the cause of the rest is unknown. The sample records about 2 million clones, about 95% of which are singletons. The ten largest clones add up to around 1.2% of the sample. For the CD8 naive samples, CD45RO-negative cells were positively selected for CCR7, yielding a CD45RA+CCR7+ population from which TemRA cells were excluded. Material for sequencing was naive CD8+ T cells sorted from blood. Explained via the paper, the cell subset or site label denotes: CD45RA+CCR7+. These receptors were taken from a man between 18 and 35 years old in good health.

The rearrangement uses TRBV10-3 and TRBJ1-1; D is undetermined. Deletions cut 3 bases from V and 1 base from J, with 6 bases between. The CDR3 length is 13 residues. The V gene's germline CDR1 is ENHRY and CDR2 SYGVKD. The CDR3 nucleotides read TGTGCCATCAGTGACCGTTGGAACACTGAAGCTTTCTTT. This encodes CAISDRWNTEAFF.

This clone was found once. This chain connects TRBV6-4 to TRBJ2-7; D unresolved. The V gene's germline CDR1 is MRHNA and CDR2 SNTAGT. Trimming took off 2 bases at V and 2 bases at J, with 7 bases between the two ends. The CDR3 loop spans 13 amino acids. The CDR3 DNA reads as TGTGCCAGCAGTGACGGGCCAGCCTACGAGCAGTACTTC. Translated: CASSDGPAYEQYF.

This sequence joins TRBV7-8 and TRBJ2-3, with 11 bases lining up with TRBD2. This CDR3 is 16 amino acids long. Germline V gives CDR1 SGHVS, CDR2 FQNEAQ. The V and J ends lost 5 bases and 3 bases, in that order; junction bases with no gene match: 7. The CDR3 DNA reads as TGTGCCAGCAGCGATACGACTAGCGGGGTGACAGATACGCAGTATTTT. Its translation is CASSDTTSGVTDTQYF.

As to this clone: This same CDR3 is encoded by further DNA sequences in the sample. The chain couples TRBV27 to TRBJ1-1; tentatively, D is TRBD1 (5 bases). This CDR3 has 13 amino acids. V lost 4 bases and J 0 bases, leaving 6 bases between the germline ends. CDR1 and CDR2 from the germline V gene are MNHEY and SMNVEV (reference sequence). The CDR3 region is CASSWGVNTEAFF. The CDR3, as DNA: TGTGCCAGCAGTTGGGGGGTGAACACTGAAGCTTTCTTT.

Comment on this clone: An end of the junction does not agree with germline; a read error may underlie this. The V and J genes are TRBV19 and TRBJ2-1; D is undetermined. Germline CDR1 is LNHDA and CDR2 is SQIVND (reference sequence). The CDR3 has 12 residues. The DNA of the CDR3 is TGTGCCAGTACGAACTCCCACAATGAGCAGTTCTTC. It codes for CASTNSHNEQFF.

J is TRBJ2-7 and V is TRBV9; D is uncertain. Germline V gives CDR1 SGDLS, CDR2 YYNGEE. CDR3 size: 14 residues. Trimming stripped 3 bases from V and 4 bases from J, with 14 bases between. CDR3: CASSAESEGYEQYF. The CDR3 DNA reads TGTGCCAGCAGCGCCGAGTCGGAAGGGTACGAGCAGTACTTC.

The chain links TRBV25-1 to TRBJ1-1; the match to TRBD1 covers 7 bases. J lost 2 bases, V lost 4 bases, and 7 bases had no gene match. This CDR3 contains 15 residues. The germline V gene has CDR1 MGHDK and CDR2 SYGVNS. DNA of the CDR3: TGTGCCAGCAGTGCCCCGACAGGGCATAACACTGAAGCTTTCTTT. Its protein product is CASSAPTGHNTEAFF.

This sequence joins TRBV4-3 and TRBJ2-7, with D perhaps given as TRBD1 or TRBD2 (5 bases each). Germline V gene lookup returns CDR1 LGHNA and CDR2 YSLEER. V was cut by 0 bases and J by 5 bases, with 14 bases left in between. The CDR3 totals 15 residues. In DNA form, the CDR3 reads TGCGCCAGCAGCCAAGAATGGGACGGGCGGGACGAGCAGTACTTC. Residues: CASSQEWDGRDEQYF.

CDR3 in amino acids: CASSQPTSSNEQFF. The CDR3 nucleotides read TGCGCCAGCAGCCAACCTACTAGTAGCAATGAGCAGTTCTTC. This sequence joins TRBV4-1 and TRBJ2-1, with D tentatively TRBD2 (5 bases). CDR1 is MGHRA and CDR2 is YSYEKL in the germline V gene. This CDR3 region has 14 residues. V was pared by 2 bases and J by 6 bases, with 11 bases between.

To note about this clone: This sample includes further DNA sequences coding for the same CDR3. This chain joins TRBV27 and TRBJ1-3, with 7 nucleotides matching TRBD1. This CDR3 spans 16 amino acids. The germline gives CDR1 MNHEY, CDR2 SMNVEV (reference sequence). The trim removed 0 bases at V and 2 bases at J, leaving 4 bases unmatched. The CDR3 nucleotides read TGTGCCAGCAGTTTATCCCCCGGGACAGCTGGAAACACCATATATTTT. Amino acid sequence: CASSLSPGTAGNTIYF.

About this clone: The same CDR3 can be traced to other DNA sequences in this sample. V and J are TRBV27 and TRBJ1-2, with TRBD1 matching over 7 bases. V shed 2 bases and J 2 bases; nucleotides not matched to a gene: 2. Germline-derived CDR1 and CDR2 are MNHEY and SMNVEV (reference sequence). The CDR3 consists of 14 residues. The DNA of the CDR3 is TGTGCCAGCAGTTTAGCAGGGGGAAACTATGGCTACACCTTC. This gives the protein CASSLAGGNYGYTF.

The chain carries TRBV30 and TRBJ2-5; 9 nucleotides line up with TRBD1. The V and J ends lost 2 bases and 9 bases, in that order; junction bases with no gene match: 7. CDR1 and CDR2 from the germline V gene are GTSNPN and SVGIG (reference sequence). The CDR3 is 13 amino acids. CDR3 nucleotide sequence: TGTGCCTGGAGTTGGGGGACAGGGAATGCCCAGTACTTC. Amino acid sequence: CAWSWGTGNAQYF.